This is a list of T cell receptor beta chains from one sample in a study of shared clonotypes between healthy human individuals. Profiled with immunoSEQ multiplex PCR; TCRdb holds only in-frame clones, not every one. The sample includes 1.5 million to 2.5 million clones, roughly 94% seen only once; the top ten take approximately 1%. Sequencing was performed on naive CD8+ T cells sorted from blood. Every receptor here comes from a young man in good health. Both conserved end residues are part of each CDR3. A D gene is named only where the DNA matches it firmly. Not all rows give a size; the values are once, few, many and, for expanded clones, a class.

V: TRBV7-8
J: TRBJ1-1
D: .
size: .
CDR3: CASSLAGGYQAFF
DNA: TGTGCCAGCAGCTTGGCTGGGGGCTACCAAGCTTTCTTT

V: TRBV15
J: TRBJ1-6
D: .
size: few
CDR3: CYGDNSPLHF
DNA: TGCTACGGTGATAATTCACCCCTCCACTTT

V: TRBV4-1
J: TRBJ1-2
D: .
size: .
CDR3: CASSSETVYGYTF
DNA: TGCGCCAGCAGCTCAGAAACCGTTTATGGCTACACCTTC

V: TRBV11-2
J: TRBJ2-1
D: .
size: .
CDR3: CASSLEPPWEDPYNEQFF
DNA: TGTGCCAGCAGCTTAGAGCCCCCGTGGGAGGACCCCTACAATGAGCAGTTCTTC

V: TRBV2
J: TRBJ2-7
D: .
size: .
CDR3: CASTVSGSYEQYF
DNA: TGTGCCAGCACTGTTAGCGGCTCCTACGAGCAGTACTTC

V: TRBV6-5
J: TRBJ2-1
D: .
size: .
CDR3: CASSPDVRYNEQFF
DNA: TGTGCCAGCAGCCCCGATGTCAGGTACAATGAGCAGTTCTTC

V: TRBV6-5
J: TRBJ1-2
D: TRBD1
size: once
CDR3: CASSSGTADGYTF
DNA: TGTGCCAGCAGTTCCGGGACAGCTGACGGCTACACCTTC

V: TRBV11-2
J: TRBJ1-1
D: .
size: .
CDR3: CASSLGRAGMDTEAFF
DNA: TGTGCCAGCAGCTTAGGGCGGGCGGGTATGGACACTGAAGCTTTCTTT

V: TRBV7-9
J: TRBJ2-5
D: .
size: .
CDR3: CASSPLAEAYLIQYF
DNA: TGTGCCAGCAGCCCCCTAGCAGAGGCTTATTTGATCCAGTACTTC

V: TRBV9
J: TRBJ2-7
D: TRBD1
size: .
CDR3: CASSENTGTGTYEQYF
DNA: TGTGCCAGCAGCGAGAACACCGGGACAGGGACCTACGAGCAGTACTTC

V: TRBV7-9
J: TRBJ2-2
D: TRBD1
size: once
CDR3: CASSFMTGTNTGELFF
DNA: TGTGCCAGCAGCTTCATGACAGGGACGAACACCGGGGAGCTGTTTTTT

V: TRBV4-3
J: TRBJ2-2
D: .
size: .
CDR3: CASSHRRDFPLNTGELFF
DNA: TGCGCCAGCAGCCACAGAAGGGACTTCCCTCTTAACACCGGGGAGCTGTTTTTT

V: TRBV6-4
J: TRBJ1-5
D: .
size: .
CDR3: CASSDSNGPYSFNQPQHF
DNA: TGTGCCAGCAGTGACTCGAATGGGCCCTATTCTTTCAATCAGCCCCAGCATTTT

V: TRBV11-2
J: TRBJ2-7
D: .
size: .
CDR3: CASSFGWGDYEQYF
DNA: TGTGCCAGCAGTTTCGGCTGGGGGGACTACGAGCAGTACTTC

V: TRBV5-6
J: TRBJ1-1
D: .
size: .
CDR3: CASSGGSGSGDRDTEAFF
DNA: TGTGCCAGCAGCGGCGGGAGTGGGTCAGGGGATAGGGACACTGAAGCTTTCTTT

V: TRBV10-3
J: TRBJ2-7
D: TRBD2
size: .
CDR3: CAISGLAGEEQYF
DNA: TGTGCCATCAGTGGACTAGCGGGAGAAGAGCAGTACTTC

V: TRBV5-1
J: TRBJ2-7
D: TRBD2
size: .
CDR3: CASSLALAGQSSYEQYF
DNA: TGCGCCAGCAGCTTGGCTTTAGCGGGGCAGAGCTCCTACGAGCAGTACTTC

V: TRBV5-6
J: TRBJ2-7
D: .
size: .
CDR3: CASSWEQDPSYEQYF
DNA: TGTGCCAGCAGCTGGGAACAGGACCCCTCCTACGAGCAGTACTTC

V: TRBV11-2
J: TRBJ2-7
D: .
size: .
CDR3: CASSSLSYEQYF
DNA: TGTGCCAGCAGCTCCCTGTCATACGAGCAGTACTTC

V: TRBV7-9
J: TRBJ2-7
D: .
size: once
CDR3: CASSLDSEQYF
DNA: TGTGCCAGCAGCTTAGATTCCGAGCAGTACTTC

V: TRBV29-1
J: TRBJ2-7
D: .
size: .
CDR3: CSVEDMETYEQYF
DNA: TGCAGCGTTGAAGATATGGAAACCTACGAGCAGTACTTC

V: TRBV4-1
J: TRBJ2-7
D: .
size: .
CDR3: CASSQGERYEQYF
DNA: TGCGCCAGCAGCCAAGGAGAGCGATACGAGCAGTACTTC

V: TRBV27
J: TRBJ2-7
D: TRBD1
size: .
CDR3: CASSYSGTATYEQYF
DNA: TGTGCCAGCAGTTACTCCGGGACAGCTACCTACGAGCAGTACTTC

V: TRBV4-1
J: TRBJ1-1
D: TRBD1
size: .
CDR3: CASSPDGTDLLNTEAFF
DNA: TGCGCCAGCAGCCCAGACGGGACAGATCTCTTGAACACTGAAGCTTTCTTT

V: TRBV10-2
J: TRBJ2-7
D: .
size: .
CDR3: CASSNTYEQYF
DNA: TGCGCCAGCAGTAACACCTACGAGCAGTACTTC

V: TRBV9
J: TRBJ2-7
D: .
size: .
CDR3: CASSPGTHSYEQYF
DNA: TGTGCCAGCAGCCCAGGGACGCATTCCTACGAGCAGTACTTC